One sample yielded the 20 T cell receptor beta chains listed below, sequenced in a study of early T cells in non-severe SARS-CoV-2 infection (dated by TCRdb to the early 2020s). Receptor amplification or capture employed 5' RACE. The sequencing machine was a NextSeq 500. TCRdb reworked the public reads: Q25 trimming with fastp, MiXCR clone assembly, productive beta chains retained. Here each entry gathers all rows of one CDR3 protein and keeps the most common genes and DNA. The sample has about 110,000 distinct CDR3 sequences on record, 11% of them singletons. Of the sample, about 8.1% falls within the top ten clones. Sequenced input: whole blood. The receptors were gathered from an adult who was a healthcare worker with PCR-confirmed SARS-CoV-2 infection or an uninfected control (not recorded which).

J is TRBJ2-1 and V is TRBV7-2, with unresolved D. V lost 1 base and J 2 bases, leaving 9 bases between the germline ends. Germline-derived CDR1 and CDR2 are SGHTA and FQGNSA. The CDR3 loop spans 15 amino acids. CDR3 sequence reads: CASSLEAETYNEQFF. The CDR3 DNA reads as TGTGCCAGCAGCTTAGAGGCCGAAACCTACAATGAGCAGTTCTTC.

This clonotype has a count of ten or more. The chain links TRBV29-1 to TRBJ2-3; D not resolved. Trimming cost V 5 bases and J 4 bases, with 10 bases left between them. This CDR3 comprises 12 residues. CDR1 SQVTM and CDR2 ANQGSEA come from the germline V gene. The chain's CDR3 is CSVPPGSDTQYF. As DNA, the CDR3 is TGCAGCGTTCCCCCTGGGTCAGATACGCAGTATTTT.

This clonotype was recorded only once. Because the CDR3's place on the DNA is in doubt, the DNA is left out and the CDR3 is given as listed by TCRdb. This rearrangement joins TRBV28 to TRBJ1-6; TRBD1 is taken as the D call from the table, unchecked against the DNA. From germline, CDR1 is MDHEN and CDR2 SYDVKM. The CDR3 adds up to 15 amino acids, both ends counted. CDR3 sequence reads: CASSLVGQGASPLRF.

The chain combines TRBV20-1 with TRBJ2-7; D perhaps matches TRBD2 (6 bases). The V end was cut by 3 bases, the J end by 0 bases, with 12 bases between. The CDR3 extends over 14 amino acids. Germline assignment: CDR1 DFQATT and CDR2 SNEGSKA (reference sequence). Written as DNA, the CDR3 is TGCAGTGCTAGTATAGGGACTGGCTCCTACGAGCAGTACTTC. Translated: CSASIGTGSYEQYF.

About this clonotype itself: A much larger clone sits a single nucleotide away, making a read error possible. This chain uses TRBV11-2 with TRBJ2-7; D gene unclear. Germline CDR1 and CDR2: SGHAT and FQNNGV. CDR3 length: 11 residues. Deletions cut 5 bases from V and 12 bases from J, with 14 bases between. This CDR3 is CASSHPLRRYF. Written as DNA, the CDR3 is TGTGCCAGCAGCCATCCCCTACGGCGGTACTTC. Full variable domain (rest looked up from reference TRBV11-2 and TRBJ2-7): EAGVAQSPRYKIIEKRQSVAFWCNPISGHATLYWYQQILGQGPKLLIQFQNNGVVDDSQLPKDRFSAERLKGVDSTLKIQPAKLEDSAVYLCASSHPLRRYFGPGTRLTVT.

Here the CDR3 DNA reads TGTGCCAGCAGTTCCTCCGGGACTAGCGGGGATGAGCAGTTCTTC. It codes for CASSSSGTSGDEQFF. The chain is built from TRBV7-9 and TRBJ2-1; 13 bases map to TRBD2. Per the germline V gene, CDR1 is SEHNR and CDR2 is FQNEAQ (reference sequence). Trimming cost V 6 bases and J 8 bases; bases outside gene matches: 7. CDR3 length: 15 amino acids.

The V and J genes are TRBV28 and TRBJ1-1, with unresolved D. The CDR3 has 18 residues. CDR1 and CDR2 from the germline V gene are MDHEN and SYDVKM. Trimming took 3 bases from V and 0 from J, leaving 20 bases between them. The CDR3 nucleotides read TGTGCCAGCAGTTTGTCGAGCTATGGGTCCAGGATGAACACTGAAGCTTTCTTT. Translated: CASSLSSYGSRMNTEAFF. The full variable domain, in which reference TRBV28 and TRBJ1-1 provide the parts outside the CDR3, is DVKVTQSSRYLVKRTGEKVFLECVQDMDHENMFWYRQDPGLGLRLIYFSYDVKMKEKGDIPEGYSVSREKKERFSLILESASTNQTSMYLCASSLSSYGSRMNTEAFFGQGTRLTVV.

This clonotype has ten or more counts. This CDR3 reads CASSIGGGEETQYF. The CDR3 bases are TGTGCCAGCAGCATAGGTGGCGGGGAAGAGACCCAGTACTTC. The chain links TRBV7-9 to TRBJ2-5; TRBD2 is a possible D gene (6 bases). Trimming cost V 5 bases and J 3 bases, with 13 bases left between them. The CDR3 is made up of 14 amino acids. Germline values: CDR1 SEHNR, CDR2 FQNEAQ (reference sequence).

This rearrangement joins TRBV12-5 to TRBJ2-3; TRBD1 or TRBD2 may be the D gene (5 bases each). The ends were cut back, 8 bases at V and 3 bases at J, with 12 bases in the middle. CDR1 and CDR2 from the germline V gene are LGHNT and FRNRAP. CDR3 length equals 13 residues. In nucleotides, the CDR3 is TGTGCTAGTAAAAGGGGCGGGACAGATACGCAGTATTTT. It yields the protein CASKRGGTDTQYF.

This clonotype has more than one count but fewer than ten. The chain combines TRBV6-2 or TRBV6-3 with TRBJ2-7; 13 bases line up with TRBD2. Per germline, CDR1 MNHEY and CDR2 SVGEGT. After removal of 8 bases from V and 4 bases from J, the junction contained 2 bases not matched to a gene. The CDR3 runs 13 residues. The DNA for the CDR3 is TGTGCCAGCGGGGGACTAGCGGGATACGAGCAGTACTTC. This gives the protein CASGGLAGYEQYF.

This clonotype came up a few times. Here the CDR3 reads CASSLQGDDEQYF. Here the CDR3 DNA reads TGTGCCAGCAGTCTACAGGGTGACGACGAGCAGTACTTC. V is TRBV7-2 and J is TRBJ2-7; a possible D gene is TRBD1 (6 bases). Germline lookup yields CDR1 SGHTA and CDR2 FQGNSA. CDR3 size: 13 residues. Trimming stripped 6 bases from V and 5 bases from J, with 14 bases between.

This clonotype was seen a handful of times. The chain uses TRBV25-1 and TRBJ2-1, with TRBD2 matching over 7 bases. The CDR3 has 14 amino acids. V gave up 6 bases and J gave up 6 bases; unmatched junction bases: 8. Germline values: CDR1 MGHDK, CDR2 SYGVNS. The CDR3 DNA follows: TGTGCCAGCAGCCCCCCCGGACTAGTCAATGAGCAGTTCTTC. Translating it yields CASSPPGLVNEQFF.

This clonotype was seen many times. This rearrangement joins TRBV18 to TRBJ2-4; TRBD1 aligns across 7 bases. Germline loops: CDR1 KGHSH, CDR2 LQKENI. After removal of 3 bases from V and 9 bases from J, the junction contained 5 bases not matched to a gene. This CDR3 comprises 13 residues. As DNA, the CDR3 is TGTGCCAGCTCACCTACAGGGGTGAGCATTCAGTACTTC. It yields the protein CASSPTGVSIQYF. Full variable domain (outside the CDR3, taken from reference TRBV18 and TRBJ2-4): NAGVMQNPRHLVRRRGQEARLRCSPMKGHSHVYWYRQLPEEGLKFMVYLQKENIIDESGMPKERFSAEFPKEGPSILRIQQVVRGDSAAYFCASSPTGVSIQYFGAGTRLSVL.

The V call is TRBV20-1, the J call TRBJ2-5; 8 bases are a match to TRBD2. Germline trimming cut 4 bases from V and 2 bases from J; bases unmatched to any gene: 9. Per germline, CDR1 DFQATT and CDR2 SNEGSKA (reference sequence). This CDR3 contains 15 residues. In nucleotides, the CDR3 is TGCAGTGCTAAGGGGCTAGCGGGTAATCAAGAGACCCAGTACTTC. It encodes CSAKGLAGNQETQYF.

This clonotype occurred many times. The rearrangement uses TRBV6-5 and TRBJ1-4; D not certain. The length of the CDR3 is 14 residues. Germline CDR1 and CDR2: MNHEY and SVGAGI. V was shortened by 6 bases and J by 4 bases, with 12 bases between the two germline ends. The DNA of the CDR3 is TGTGCCAGCAGACCGAACGGAGTTAATGAAAAACTGTTTTTT. This gives the protein CASRPNGVNEKLFF.

As DNA, the CDR3 is TGTGCCAGCAGCCAAGTACGCCGGAATGAGCAGTTCTTC. Amino acids: CASSQVRRNEQFF. The J gene is TRBJ2-1, the V gene TRBV14; no clear D. With 1 base removed from V and 7 bases from J, the gap between germline ends came to 8 bases. The CDR3 is 13 residues long. Germline V lookup: CDR1 SGHDN, CDR2 FVKESK.

A few counts support this clonotype. The rearrangement links TRBV2 to TRBJ2-1; 11 nucleotides align to TRBD2. The trim removed 3 bases at V and 9 bases at J, leaving 19 bases unmatched. The CDR3 has 19 amino acids. Germline-derived CDR1 and CDR2 are SNHLY and FYNNEI. In nucleotides, the CDR3 is TGTGCCAGCAGTGAGCGGATAGCGGGAGGGCCAGGGTATATAAGTGAGCAGTTCTTC. Its protein is CASSERIAGGPGYISEQFF.

V gene TRBV4-3 combines with J gene TRBJ1-4; D gene uncertain. V was clipped by 1 base and J by 5 bases, with 8 bases between them. Germline V CDR1 and CDR2: LGHNA, YSLEER. The CDR3 contains 14 residues. In DNA form, the CDR3 reads TGCGCCAGCAGCCAAGGACAAGGAAATGAAAAACTGTTTTTT. Translation: CASSQGQGNEKLFF.

The chain recombines TRBV11-2 with TRBJ2-7; D gene uncertain. CDR1 SGHAT and CDR2 FQNNGV come from the germline V gene. With 0 bases removed from V and 9 bases from J, the gap between germline ends came to 15 bases. The CDR3 loop spans 14 amino acids. DNA of the CDR3: TGTGCCAGCAGCTTAGAGCCCAGCCTACGAGGGCAGTACTTC. Translated: CASSLEPSLRGQYF.

This clonotype has a handful of counts. The J gene is TRBJ2-3, the V gene TRBV20-1; no definite D call. The CDR3 runs 14 residues. Trimming removed 1 base from V and 0 bases from J, with 8 bases in between. CDR1 DFQATT and CDR2 SNEGSKA come from the germline V gene (reference sequence). In DNA form, the CDR3 reads TGCAGTGCTAGAGGCGAGGTTAGCACAGATACGCAGTATTTT. Translated, it gives CSARGEVSTDTQYF.